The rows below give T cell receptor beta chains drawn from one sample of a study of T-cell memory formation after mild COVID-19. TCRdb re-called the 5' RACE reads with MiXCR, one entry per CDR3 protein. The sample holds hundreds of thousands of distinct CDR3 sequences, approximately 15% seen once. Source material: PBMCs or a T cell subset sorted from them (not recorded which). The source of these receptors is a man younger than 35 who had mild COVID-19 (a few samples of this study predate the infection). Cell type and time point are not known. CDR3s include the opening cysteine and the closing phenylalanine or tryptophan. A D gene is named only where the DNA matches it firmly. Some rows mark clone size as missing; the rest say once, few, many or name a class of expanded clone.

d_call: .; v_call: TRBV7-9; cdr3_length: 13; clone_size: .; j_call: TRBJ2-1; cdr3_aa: CASSHPRRAEQFF; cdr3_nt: TGTGCCAGCAGCCACCCCCGCCGGGCTGAGCAGTTCTTC
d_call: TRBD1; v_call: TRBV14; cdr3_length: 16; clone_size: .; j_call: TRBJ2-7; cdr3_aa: CASSQDLTGLSYEQYF; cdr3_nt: TGTGCCAGCAGCCAAGATCTGACAGGGCTATCCTACGAGCAGTACTTC
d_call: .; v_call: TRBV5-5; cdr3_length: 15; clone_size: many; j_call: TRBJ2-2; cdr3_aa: CASSSAQGSTGELFF; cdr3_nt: TGTGCCAGCAGCTCCGCACAGGGATCCACCGGGGAGCTGTTTTTT
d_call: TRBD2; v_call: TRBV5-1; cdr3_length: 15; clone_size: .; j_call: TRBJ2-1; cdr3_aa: CASSLGRGGINEQFF; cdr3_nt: TGCGCCAGCAGTCTGGGGCGGGGGGGCATAAATGAGCAGTTCTTC
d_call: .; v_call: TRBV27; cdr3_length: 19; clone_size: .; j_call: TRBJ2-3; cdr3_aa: CASSLLRSGASDISDTQYF; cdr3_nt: TGTGCCAGCAGTTTACTCCGAAGTGGGGCTAGCGATATCTCAGATACGCAGTATTTT
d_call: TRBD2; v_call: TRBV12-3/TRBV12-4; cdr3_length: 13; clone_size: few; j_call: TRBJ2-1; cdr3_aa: CASSPTSSNEQFF; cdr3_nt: TGTGCCAGCAGCCCGACTAGCTCCAATGAGCAGTTCTTC
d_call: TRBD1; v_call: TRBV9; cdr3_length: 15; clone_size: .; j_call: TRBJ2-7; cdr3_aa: CASSVGDSRSYEQYF; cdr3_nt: TGTGCCAGCAGCGTAGGGGACAGTCGCTCCTACGAGCAGTACTTC
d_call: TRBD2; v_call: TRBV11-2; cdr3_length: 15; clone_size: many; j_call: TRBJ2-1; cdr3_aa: CASSHSGGPVRGGFF; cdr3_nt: TGTGCCAGCAGCCACAGCGGGGGCCCCGTCCGGGGAGGGTTCTTC
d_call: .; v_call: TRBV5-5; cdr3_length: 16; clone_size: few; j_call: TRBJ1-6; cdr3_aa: CASSLSPKGANSPLHF; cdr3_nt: TGTGCCAGCAGCTTGTCGCCGAAAGGGGCTAATTCACCCCTCCACTTT
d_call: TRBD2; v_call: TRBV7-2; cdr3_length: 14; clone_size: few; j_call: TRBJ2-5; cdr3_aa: CASKRGGAGETQYF; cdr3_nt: TGTGCCAGCAAGCGCGGGGGGGCCGGGGAGACCCAGTACTTC
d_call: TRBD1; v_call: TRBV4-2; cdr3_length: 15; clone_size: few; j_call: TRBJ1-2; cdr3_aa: CASSQPGTGPYGYTF; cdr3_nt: TGTGCCAGCAGCCAACCCGGGACAGGGCCGTATGGCTACACCTTC
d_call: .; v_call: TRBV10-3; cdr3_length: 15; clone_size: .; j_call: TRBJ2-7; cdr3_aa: CAISDPRVFAYEQYF; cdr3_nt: TGTGCCATCAGTGACCCACGGGTCTTCGCCTACGAGCAGTACTTC
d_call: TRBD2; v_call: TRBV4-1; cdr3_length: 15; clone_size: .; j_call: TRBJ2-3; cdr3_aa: CASSHSGGTTDTQYF; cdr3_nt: TGCGCCAGCAGCCATAGCGGGGGGACCACAGATACGCAGTATTTT
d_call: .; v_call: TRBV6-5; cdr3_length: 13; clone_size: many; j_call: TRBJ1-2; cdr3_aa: CASSYGGGYGYTF; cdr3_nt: TGTGCCAGCAGTTACGGGGGGGGCTATGGCTACACCTTC
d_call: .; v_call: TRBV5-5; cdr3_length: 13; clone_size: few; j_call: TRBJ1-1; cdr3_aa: CASSSAGDTEAFF; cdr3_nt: TGTGCCAGCAGCAGCGCGGGGGACACTGAAGCTTTCTTT
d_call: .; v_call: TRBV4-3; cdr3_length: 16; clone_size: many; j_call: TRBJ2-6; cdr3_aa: CASSQDSPSGANVLTF; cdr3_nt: TGCGCCAGCAGCCAGGACAGTCCCTCTGGGGCCAACGTCCTGACTTTC
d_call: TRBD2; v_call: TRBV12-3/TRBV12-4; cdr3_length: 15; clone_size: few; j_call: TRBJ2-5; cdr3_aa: CASSLAGDLQETQYF; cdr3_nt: TGTGCCAGCAGTCTAGCGGGGGACCTCCAAGAGACCCAGTACTTC